This TCR beta chain was sequenced during a study of radiation and T cells in renal cell carcinoma. Study-wide results and limits: No pretreatment tumor biopsies were available for baseline clonotypes. From baseline, blood top tumor clonotypes peaked at 2 weeks post-radiation.

Remarks on this clone: The antigen is undetermined.

Time point described: blood 4 weeks post-SBRT, at nephrectomy. Indicated treatment: 15 Gy SBRT to primary tumor, nephrectomy 4 weeks later. Nephrectomy followed 15 Gy stereotactic body radiation by 4 weeks. After SBRT, blood was collected at 2 and 4 weeks, plus baseline. The CDR3 runs 15 residues. The germline CDR1 and CDR2 sequences are GTSNPN and SVGIG (reference sequence). Trimming shortened V by 5 bases and J by 8 bases, and 22 bases separated the two germline ends. Generated by immunoSEQ multiplex PCR, the TCRdb table keeps only in-frame clones and is missing some. This table holds about 64,000 clones, 65% to 80% found once.

The receptor was isolated from a man between 60 and 75 years old with renal cell carcinoma. This chain uses TRBV30 with TRBJ2-1; perhaps TRBD1 as D (8 bases). The specimen was blood, collected from a patient whose treatment included radiotherapy and nephrectomy. CDR3 sequence (DNA): TGTGCCTGGGGACAGGGAGGGCCTCTACGGGATGAGCAGTTCTTC. Amino acid sequence: CAWGQGGPLRDEQFF.